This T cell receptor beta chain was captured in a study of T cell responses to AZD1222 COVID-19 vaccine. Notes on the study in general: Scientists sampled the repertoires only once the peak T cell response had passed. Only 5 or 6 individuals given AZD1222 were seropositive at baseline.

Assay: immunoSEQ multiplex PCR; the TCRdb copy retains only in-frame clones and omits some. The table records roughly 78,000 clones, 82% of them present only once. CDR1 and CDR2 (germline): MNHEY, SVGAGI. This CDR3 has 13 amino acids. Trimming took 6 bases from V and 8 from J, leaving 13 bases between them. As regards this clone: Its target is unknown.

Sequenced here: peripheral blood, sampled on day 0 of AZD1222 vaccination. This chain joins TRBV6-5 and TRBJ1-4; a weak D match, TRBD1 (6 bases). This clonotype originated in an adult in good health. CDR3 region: CASRTLRGEKLFF. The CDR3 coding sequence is TGTGCCAGCAGGACATTAAGGGGGGAAAAACTGTTTTTT.